The entry below gives a single T cell receptor beta chain sequence along with its context. What it binds is unknown. This entry comes from a study of Ad26.COV2.S vaccination and SARS-CoV-2 variants. As to treatment: 15 to 20 received Ad26.COV2.S at low or high dose, single or two shots; a few received placebo; per-sample allocation not given. Sampling happened 63 days after the first vaccine or placebo injection. TCRdb keeps only in-frame clones here, not all; method: immunoSEQ multiplex PCR. Here the sample spans about 680,000 clones, approximately 88% being singletons. Whole-study results and caveats: Spike-specific TCR breadth ran higher among vaccine recipients than placebo recipients. Reports say spike-specific CD8+ and CD4+ T cell responses covered substantial breadth after vaccination. Breadth measured for non-spike TCRs was similar across vaccine and placebo recipients.

This CDR3 contains 16 residues. With 4 bases clipped from V and 6 bases from J, the junction kept 7 bases outside the gene matches. In germline, CDR1 is SGHTA, CDR2 FQGNSA. Here the sequenced sample was peripheral blood, taken in a trial of Ad26.COV2.S vaccine versus placebo. The sequence was collected from a person between 18 and 60 years old who received the Ad26.COV2.S COVID-19 vaccine or a placebo. The chain couples TRBV7-2 to TRBJ2-2; 11 bases align to TRBD2. The CDR3 DNA is TGTGCCAGCAGCTCCTATAGCGGGAGGGCCCCCGGGGAGCTGTTTTTT. It translates to CASSSYSGRAPGELFF. The full variable domain, completed using reference TRBV7-2 and TRBJ2-2, is GAGVSQSPSNKVTEKGKDVELRCDPISGHTALYWYRQSLGQGLEFLIYFQGNSAPDKSGLPSDRFSAERTGGSVSTLTIQRTQQEDSAVYLCASSSYSGRAPGELFFGEGSRLTVL.